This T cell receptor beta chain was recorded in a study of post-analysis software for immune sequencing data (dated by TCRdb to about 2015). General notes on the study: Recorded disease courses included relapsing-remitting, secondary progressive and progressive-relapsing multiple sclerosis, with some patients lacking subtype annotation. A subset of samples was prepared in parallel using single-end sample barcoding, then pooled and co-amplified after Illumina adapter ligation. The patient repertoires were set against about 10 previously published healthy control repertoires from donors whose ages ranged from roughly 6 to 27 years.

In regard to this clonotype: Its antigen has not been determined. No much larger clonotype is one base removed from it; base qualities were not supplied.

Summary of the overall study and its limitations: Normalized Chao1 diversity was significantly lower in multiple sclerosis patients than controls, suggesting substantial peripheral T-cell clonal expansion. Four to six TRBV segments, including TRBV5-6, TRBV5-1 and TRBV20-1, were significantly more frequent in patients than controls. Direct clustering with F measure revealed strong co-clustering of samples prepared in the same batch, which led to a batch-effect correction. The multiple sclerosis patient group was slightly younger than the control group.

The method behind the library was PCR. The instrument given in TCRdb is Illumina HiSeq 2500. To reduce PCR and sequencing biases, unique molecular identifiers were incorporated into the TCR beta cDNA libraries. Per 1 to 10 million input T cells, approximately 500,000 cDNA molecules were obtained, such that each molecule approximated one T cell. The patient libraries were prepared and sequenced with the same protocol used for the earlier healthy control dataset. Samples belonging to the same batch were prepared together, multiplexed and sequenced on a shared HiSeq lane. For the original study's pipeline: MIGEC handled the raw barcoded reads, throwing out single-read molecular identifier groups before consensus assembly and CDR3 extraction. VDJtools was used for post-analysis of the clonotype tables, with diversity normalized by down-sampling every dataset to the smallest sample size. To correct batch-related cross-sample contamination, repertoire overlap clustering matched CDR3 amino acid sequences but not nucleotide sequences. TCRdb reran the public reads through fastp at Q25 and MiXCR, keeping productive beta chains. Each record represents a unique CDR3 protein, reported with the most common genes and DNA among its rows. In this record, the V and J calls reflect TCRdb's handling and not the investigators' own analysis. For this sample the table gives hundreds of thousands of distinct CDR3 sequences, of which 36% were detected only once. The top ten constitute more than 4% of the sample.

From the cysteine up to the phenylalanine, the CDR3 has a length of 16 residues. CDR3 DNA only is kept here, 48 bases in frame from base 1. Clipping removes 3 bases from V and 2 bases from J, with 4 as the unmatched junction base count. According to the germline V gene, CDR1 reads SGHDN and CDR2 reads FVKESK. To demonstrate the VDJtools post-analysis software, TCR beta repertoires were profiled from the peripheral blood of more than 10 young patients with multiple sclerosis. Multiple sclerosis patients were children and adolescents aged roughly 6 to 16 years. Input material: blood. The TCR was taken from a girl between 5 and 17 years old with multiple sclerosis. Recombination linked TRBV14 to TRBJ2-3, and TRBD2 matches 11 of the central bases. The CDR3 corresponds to CASSHLAGGHTDTQYF. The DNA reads TGTGCCAGCAGCCATCTAGCGGGAGGTCACACAGATACGCAGTATTTT.